The rows below give T cell receptor beta chains drawn from one sample of a study of CD8 T cells in ankylosing spondylitis. MiXCR, run by TCRdb on the 5' RACE reads, gives a single entry per CDR3 protein. The sample lists under 250,000 distinct CDR3 sequences, 8.2% occurring once. Sequenced: blood, either unsorted or a sorted T cell fraction (not recorded which). These receptors came from a female donor with ankylosing spondylitis or in good health (not recorded which). Both conserved end residues are trimmed from each CDR3.

j_call,v_call,cdr3_aa
TRBJ2-2,TRBV5-1,ASSLRVDSNTGELF
TRBJ2-2,TRBV29-1,SVGVNLKATGELF
TRBJ2-7,TRBV5-5,ASSPVGGGRSYEQY
TRBJ2-1,TRBV19,ASSVTGGAGYNEQF
TRBJ1-5,TRBV10-3,AISGGQDNQPQH
TRBJ1-2,TRBV12-3/TRBV12-4,ASSPTALGGYT
TRBJ2-3,TRBV29-1,SVVTSGGFTDTQY
TRBJ2-6,TRBV20-1,SARAPSSGANVLT
TRBJ2-3,TRBV25-1,ASTVGANTQY
TRBJ2-4,TRBV11-2,ASSSATENIQY
TRBJ2-1,TRBV18,ASSPRARGRDNEQF
TRBJ1-6,TRBV14,ASSQQALNSPLH
TRBJ2-2,TRBV7-2,ASSPKQGQGTGELF
TRBJ1-2,TRBV29-1,SVGDSALLSGYT
TRBJ1-1,TRBV29-1,SVLDGTLREAF
TRBJ1-5,TRBV4-2,ASSRTANQPQH
TRBJ1-1,TRBV7-9,ASSPGRAGEAF
TRBJ2-7,TRBV6-2/TRBV6-3,ASSYSLSSYEQY
TRBJ2-3,TRBV12-3/TRBV12-4,ASSLFGVEDTQY
TRBJ1-1,TRBV28,ASSLLPGQPTEAF
TRBJ2-5,TRBV20-1,SARDWPRGRETQY
TRBJ2-7,TRBV28,ATLLAEDYEQY
TRBJ1-1,TRBV3-1,ASSQDGRVLNTEAF
TRBJ2-1,TRBV12-5,ASGPTGLANGGEQF
TRBJ2-3,TRBV7-6,ASSNNSGDRGDTQY
TRBJ2-2,TRBV12-3/TRBV12-4,ASSLLSGELF
TRBJ2-1,TRBV12-3/TRBV12-4,ASTAGGGGRSNEQF
TRBJ2-5,TRBV2,ASLGPSTGTQY
TRBJ2-4,TRBV12-3/TRBV12-4,ASSPGNIQY
TRBJ1-2,TRBV5-6,ASSPGRRWSYT
TRBJ1-4,TRBV6-6,ASSYSFGEKLF
TRBJ2-1,TRBV12-3/TRBV12-4,ASRRQGGNNEQF
TRBJ1-5,TRBV6-2/TRBV6-3,ASSYDSSNQPQH